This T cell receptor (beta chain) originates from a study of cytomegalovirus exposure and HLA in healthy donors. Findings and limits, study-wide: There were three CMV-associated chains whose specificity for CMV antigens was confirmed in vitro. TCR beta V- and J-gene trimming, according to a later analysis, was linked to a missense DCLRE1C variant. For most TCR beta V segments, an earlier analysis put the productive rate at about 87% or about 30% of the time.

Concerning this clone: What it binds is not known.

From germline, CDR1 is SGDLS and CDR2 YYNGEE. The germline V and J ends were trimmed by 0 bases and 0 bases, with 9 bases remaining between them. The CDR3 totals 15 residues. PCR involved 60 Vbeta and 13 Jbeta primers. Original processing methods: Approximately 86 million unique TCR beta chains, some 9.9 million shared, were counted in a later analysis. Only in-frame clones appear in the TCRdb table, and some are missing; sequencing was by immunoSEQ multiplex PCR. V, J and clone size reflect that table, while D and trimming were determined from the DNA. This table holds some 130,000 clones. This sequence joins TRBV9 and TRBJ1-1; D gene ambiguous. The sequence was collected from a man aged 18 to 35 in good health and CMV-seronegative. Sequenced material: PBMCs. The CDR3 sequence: CASSVATAVNTEAFF. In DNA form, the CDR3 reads TGTGCCAGCAGCGTAGCGACTGCGGTGAACACTGAAGCTTTCTTT.